The sequence of this T cell receptor (delta chain) was determined in a study of Vδ1+ human thymocytes. The template was reverse-transcribed extracted RNA. Pooled V-gene forward primers with one constant-region reverse primer generated the CDR3 amplicons by multiplex PCR. TCRdb re-called clones from the multiplex PCR reads via CATT. Of around 76,000 delta-chain clones in the sample, approximately 34% were seen once. Study-level points and caveats: Bulk data may be misread because of unexpected Vdelta2 sequences. Thymic TRG and TRD repertoires appeared highly polyclonal. Thymic delta-chain repertoires held approximately 20% Vdelta2 sequences and few Vdelta3, despite high sort purity.

This clone turned up a few times. Antigen unknown. Germline V gene sequence: CDR1 TSWWSYY, CDR2 QGS. After removal of 5 bases from V and 3 bases from J, the junction contained 13 bases not matched to a gene. The CDR3 spans 18 residues. Sorted Vdelta1+ thymocytes were about 96% to 99.6% pure. This clonotype was sampled from a boy in the first two years of life who had congenital heart surgery. The V and J genes are TRDV1 and TRDJ1, with 12 bases lining up with TRDD3. The sample comprised Vdelta1+ gamma-delta thymocytes from the thymus. Subset: FACS-sorted CD3+ TCRalphabeta- TCRVdelta1+ TCRVdelta2- thymocytes. The CDR3 coding sequence is TGTGCTCTTGGGTTCCCCCTTACCTGGGGGATACGGTCCGATAAACTCATCTTT. As protein: CALGFPLTWGIRSDKLIF.